These 20 T cell receptor beta chains came from one sample sequenced in a study of blood T cell repertoires in COVID-19. Profiled with immunoSEQ multiplex PCR; TCRdb holds only in-frame clones, not every one. The sample contains under 200,000 clones, over 70% of which appear only once. The source material was PBMCs or T cells enriched from blood (not recorded which). These receptors were collected from a woman aged 60-70 years who had recovered from COVID-19.

The chain links TRBV6-5 to TRBJ2-6; no clear D gene. From germline, CDR1 is MNHEY and CDR2 SVGAGI. The CDR3 runs to 13 residues. V was trimmed by 11 bases and J by 4 bases, leaving 12 bases between them. As DNA, the CDR3 is TGTGCCGCTCTCCGGGTCGGGGCCAACGTCCTGACTTTC. Translating it yields CAALRVGANVLTF.

The chain combines TRBV5-8 with TRBJ1-1; 8 bases fit TRBD1. Germline V gene sequence: CDR1 SGHTS, CDR2 YDEGEE. Unmatched junction bases numbered 1, after V lost 0 bases and J lost 0 bases. The CDR3 sequence is 15 residues long. This CDR3 is CASSLARGLNTEAFF. The CDR3 coding sequence is TGTGCCAGCAGCTTGGCCAGGGGGCTGAACACTGAAGCTTTCTTT. The whole variable domain, remainder taken from reference TRBV5-8 and TRBJ1-1, is EAGVTQSPTHLIKTRGQQATLRCSPISGHTSVYWYQQALGLGLQFLLWYDEGEERNRGNFPPRFSGRQFPNYSSELNVNALELEDSALYLCASSLARGLNTEAFFGQGTRLTVV.

The chain is built from TRBV9 and TRBJ1-2; TRBD1 matches 8 bases. Losses at the gene ends were 5 bases for V and 4 bases for J; bases not matched to a gene: 16. The CDR3 covers 17 residues. Germline V CDR1 and CDR2: SGDLS, YYNGEE. DNA for the CDR3: TGTGCCAGCAGGGGTAGGGACAGGCCCCCGCTAGGCTATGGCTACACCTTC. It yields the protein CASRGRDRPPLGYGYTF.

The chain has TRBV27 and TRBJ1-1; D may be TRBD1 (5 bases). V was cut by 5 bases and J by 4 bases, with 20 bases left in between. CDR1 is MNHEY and CDR2 is SMNVEV in the germline V gene (reference sequence). This CDR3 is built from 16 residues. The CDR3 DNA is TGTGCCAGCAGTAATTTCGGAATGGGGGGGAGCACTGAAGCTTTCTTT. This sequence encodes CASSNFGMGGSTEAFF.

The CDR3 protein is CASSPPAGVLSGANVLTF. CDR3 coding DNA: TGTGCCAGCTCACCACCCGCAGGGGTGCTATCTGGGGCCAACGTCCTGACTTTC. The chain employs TRBV18 and TRBJ2-6; TRBD1 might be the D (6 bases). CDR1 is KGHSH and CDR2 is LQKENI in the germline V gene. There are 18 residues in the CDR3. V lost 0 bases and J 1 base, leaving 13 bases between the germline ends. Full variable domain (missing parts from reference TRBV18 and TRBJ2-6): NAGVMQNPRHLVRRRGQEARLRCSPMKGHSHVYWYRQLPEEGLKFMVYLQKENIIDESGMPKERFSAEFPKEGPSILRIQQVVRGDSAAYFCASSPPAGVLSGANVLTFGAGSRLTVL.

The chain links TRBV5-6 to TRBJ1-3, with D possibly being TRBD1 (5 bases). The length of the CDR3 is 17 residues. Germline V CDR1 and CDR2: SGHDT, YYEEEE. V lost 4 bases and J 2 bases, leaving 19 bases between the germline ends. CDR3: CASSLGNKGFAGNTIYF. CDR3 bases: TGTGCCAGCAGCCTGGGGAATAAGGGGTTTGCTGGAAACACCATATATTTT.

This clone occurred a few times. The V gene is TRBV6-6, the J gene TRBJ2-5; D possibly corresponds to TRBD2 (5 bases). Trimming took off 6 bases at V and 7 bases at J, with 24 bases between the two ends. The CDR3 is 16 amino acids. CDR1 is MNHNY, CDR2 SVGAGI, per germline (reference sequence). CDR3 sequence reads: CASRSTGILRIGTQYF. CDR3 bases: TGTGCCAGCAGGTCGACGGGGATACTAAGGATCGGGACCCAGTACTTC.

The rearrangement joins TRBV4-1 to TRBJ1-5; no definite D call. This CDR3 contains 17 residues. Germline loops: CDR1 MGHRA, CDR2 YSYEKL. V lost 4 bases and J 2 bases, leaving 18 bases between the germline ends. The DNA for the CDR3 is TGCGCCAGCAGCCCGGGAAGGACTTCCCCGGGCAATCAGCCCCAGCATTTT. The encoded protein is CASSPGRTSPGNQPQHF.

Here the CDR3 DNA reads TGTGCCAGCAGTCGCGACAGGGAAGAGACCCAGTACTTC. Its protein product is CASSRDREETQYF. The rearrangement joins TRBV5-8 to TRBJ2-5, with 7 bases identical to TRBD1. The ends lost 5 bases at V and 3 bases at J; junction bases unmatched: 4. The germline V gene has CDR1 SGHTS and CDR2 YDEGEE. The CDR3 extends over 13 amino acids.

V and J are TRBV15 and TRBJ2-3; unclear D gene. CDR3 length equals 13 residues. The V gene lost 8 bases and the J gene lost 3 bases, with 12 bases spanning the gap. Germline values: CDR1 LNHNV, CDR2 YYDKDF (reference sequence). CDR3 DNA: TGTGCCACCTGTACAGTGGTGACAGATACGCAGTATTTT. Translating it yields CATCTVVTDTQYF.

The chain is built from TRBV9 and TRBJ1-6; tentatively, D is TRBD1 (6 bases). Germline lookup yields CDR1 SGDLS and CDR2 YYNGEE. V gave up 3 bases and J gave up 4 bases, with 8 bases separating them. The CDR3 extends over 14 amino acids. CDR3 sequence reads: CASSGQEYNSPLHF. Here the CDR3 DNA reads TGTGCCAGCAGCGGACAGGAGTATAATTCACCCCTCCACTTT.

This chain uses TRBV19 with TRBJ1-4; D unclear. Germline V lookup: CDR1 LNHDA, CDR2 SQIVND (reference sequence). CDR3 size: 14 residues. V dropped 7 bases and J dropped 0 bases, with 9 bases sitting between them. CDR3 residues: CASMGAATNEKLFF. The CDR3 DNA follows: TGTGCCAGTATGGGCGCCGCAACTAATGAAAAACTGTTTTTT. The variable domain in full, with the rest retrieved from reference TRBV19 and TRBJ1-4, is DGGITQSPKYLFRKEGQNVTLSCEQNLNHDAMYWYRQDPGQGLRLIYYSQIVNDFQKGDIAEGYSVSREKKESFPLTVTSAQKNPTAFYLCASMGAATNEKLFFGSGTQLSVL.

V gene TRBV9 combines with J gene TRBJ1-6; no firm D call. The CDR3 is made up of 15 amino acids. With 4 bases removed from V and 3 bases from J, the gap between germline ends came to 11 bases. Germline loops: CDR1 SGDLS, CDR2 YYNGEE. The CDR3 region is CASSPGVNYNSPLHF. The CDR3 coding sequence is TGTGCCAGCAGCCCCGGTGTGAACTATAATTCACCCCTCCACTTT.

The chain recombines TRBV30 with TRBJ1-5, with no clear D. The CDR3 extends over 15 amino acids. Germline CDR1 GTSNPN, CDR2 SVGIG (reference sequence). V lost 1 base and J 1 base, leaving 11 bases between the germline ends. In DNA, the CDR3 is TGTGCCTGGAGTGCACCACTCCTAAGCAATCAGCCCCAGCATTTT. Amino acid sequence: CAWSAPLLSNQPQHF.

This chain uses TRBV5-8 with TRBJ2-5; TRBD2 matches at 8 bases. In germline, CDR1 is SGHTS, CDR2 YDEGEE. The V and J ends lost 4 bases and 5 bases, in that order; junction bases with no gene match: 13. The CDR3 loop spans 16 amino acids. CDR3 coding DNA: TGTGCCAGCAGCCCCCTTGCGGGGGGTTTTGTGGAGACCCAGTACTTC. This codes for CASSPLAGGFVETQYF.

J is TRBJ2-3 and V is TRBV5-1, with TRBD2 identical over 9 bases. The germline CDR1 and CDR2 sequences are SGHRS and YFSETQ. The CDR3 covers 16 residues. V dropped 4 bases and J dropped 5; count of bases not matched to a gene: 11. The chain's CDR3 is CASSSKAGGSKDTQYF. DNA of the CDR3: TGCGCCAGCAGCAGTAAAGCGGGGGGCTCAAAAGATACGCAGTATTTT.

The chain recombines TRBV7-8 with TRBJ2-7; tentatively, D is TRBD1 (6 bases). The CDR3 totals 15 residues. CDR1 is SGHVS, CDR2 FQNEAQ, per germline. The germline V and J ends were trimmed by 4 bases and 0 bases, with 13 bases remaining between them. The CDR3: CASSSRTANSYEQYF. In DNA, the CDR3 is TGTGCCAGCAGCTCGAGGACAGCGAACTCCTACGAGCAGTACTTC.

The V gene is TRBV19, the J gene TRBJ2-1, with D possibly being TRBD2 (7 bases). Germline CDR1 is LNHDA and CDR2 is SQIVND (reference sequence). The ends were cut back, 5 bases at V and 4 bases at J, with 18 bases in the middle. CDR3 length equals 16 residues. The CDR3 DNA follows: TGTGCCAGTAGTCCACGTGGGGGGGGCGCATACAATGAGCAGTTCTTC. The encoded protein is CASSPRGGGAYNEQFF.

The chain recombines TRBV5-5 with TRBJ2-1, with 9 bases matching TRBD1. Trimming at V came to 7 bases and at J to 3 bases, leaving 8 bases not matched to a gene. Germline CDR1 reads SGHKS; CDR2 reads YYEKEE (reference sequence). There are 15 residues in the CDR3. CDR3 in DNA: TGTGCCAGCTCCCAGGGGACAGGGTACTACAATGAGCAGTTCTTC. Encoded protein: CASSQGTGYYNEQFF.

The chain is built from TRBV20-1 and TRBJ2-3; D unresolved. The germline V and J ends were trimmed by 3 bases and 7 bases, with 5 bases remaining between them. CDR1 and CDR2 from the germline V gene are DFQATT and SNEGSKA (reference sequence). This CDR3 comprises 10 residues. The CDR3: CSASANTQYF. CDR3 in DNA: TGCAGTGCTAGCGCTAATACGCAGTATTTT.